This TCR beta chain was captured by sequencing in a study of T cell changes during pregnancy in multiple sclerosis. Trimming shortened V by 8 bases and J by 2 bases, and 9 bases separated the two germline ends. This CDR3 comprises 12 residues. In germline, CDR1 is LNHDA, CDR2 SQIVND (reference sequence). The repertoire was sequenced with immunoSEQ multiplex PCR; TCRdb's copy has only in-frame clones and lacks some. The repertoire holds 35,000 to 50,000 clones, over 85% seen once, with approximately 0.73% in the top ten. The TCR originated in a female donor with multiple sclerosis, enrolled in a pregnancy study. The input for sequencing was CD4+ T cells from peripheral blood mononuclear cells, taken in the first trimester of pregnancy. V and J are TRBV19 and TRBJ1-2, with D tentatively TRBD1 (6 bases). CDR3 amino acids: CASGDRNYGYTF. The CDR3 region has the DNA TGTGCCAGTGGCGACAGGAACTATGGCTACACCTTC.